This T cell receptor beta chain emerged from a study of Ad26.COV2.S vaccination and SARS-CoV-2 variants. Sequenced by immunoSEQ multiplex PCR; TCRdb stores in-frame clones only, minus some. Of more than 350,000 clones listed, around 90% are singletons. Regarding treatment: some 19 received Ad26.COV2.S at low or high dose, single or two shots; about 5 received placebo; per-sample allocation not given. Specimens were obtained on day 63 following the first vaccine or placebo injection. CDR1 is SGHRS and CDR2 is YFSETQ in the germline V gene. Trimming stripped 0 bases from V and 3 bases from J, with 12 bases between. This CDR3 region has 15 residues.

The origin of this receptor is a person aged 18-65 years who received the Ad26.COV2.S COVID-19 vaccine or a placebo. V usage is TRBV5-1 and J usage is TRBJ1-2, with a possible D match to TRBD1 (6 bases). This specimen consisted of peripheral blood, obtained in a trial of Ad26.COV2.S vaccine versus placebo. CDR3 loop: CASSLVAGADYGYTF. DNA of the CDR3: TGCGCCAGCAGCTTGGTTGCAGGGGCAGACTATGGCTACACCTTC.